These T cell receptor beta chains were read from a single sample in a study of T cells in Graves' hyperthyroidism and ophthalmopathy. TCRdb independently ran MiXCR on the multiplex PCR reads; one entry per CDR3 protein. The data contain 450,000 to 700,000 distinct CDR3 sequences, approximately 44% of them singletons. The sample taken for sequencing was peripheral blood or thyroid tissue (not recorded which). Receptor source: an adult woman with Graves' disease, either hyperthyroidism or ophthalmopathy (not recorded which). Each CDR3 is given with its conserved first and last residue.

V gene: TRBV7-3
J gene: TRBJ1-2
CDR3 protein: CASSGGNQDPYGYTF

V gene: TRBV19
J gene: TRBJ1-5
CDR3 protein: CASSATQGNQPQHF

V gene: TRBV20-1
J gene: TRBJ1-2
CDR3 protein: CSASAGPSSSYNAGYTF

V gene: TRBV10-2
J gene: TRBJ2-3
CDR3 protein: CASSEHLFTSTDTQYF

V gene: TRBV4-1
J gene: TRBJ1-2
CDR3 protein: CASSQEARDYGYTF

V gene: TRBV12-3/TRBV12-4
J gene: TRBJ1-2
CDR3 protein: CASRARTGDGYTF

V gene: TRBV7-8
J gene: TRBJ2-7
CDR3 protein: CASSITHRGINEQYF

V gene: TRBV7-2
J gene: TRBJ2-5
CDR3 protein: CASSLGWGWETQYF

V gene: TRBV10-3
J gene: TRBJ1-4
CDR3 protein: CAISDLNRATNEKLFF

V gene: TRBV10-3
J gene: TRBJ2-5
CDR3 protein: CAIASGRETQYF

V gene: TRBV5-4
J gene: TRBJ1-1
CDR3 protein: CASSNGGQGNTEAFF

V gene: TRBV13
J gene: TRBJ1-1
CDR3 protein: CASSSRGRGTEAFF

V gene: TRBV10-3
J gene: TRBJ1-5
CDR3 protein: CAISDVPHQPQHF

V gene: TRBV7-8
J gene: TRBJ1-1
CDR3 protein: CASSLASGGGTEAFF

V gene: TRBV2
J gene: TRBJ1-1
CDR3 protein: CARSRAGGTEAFF

V gene: TRBV12-3/TRBV12-4
J gene: TRBJ2-5
CDR3 protein: CASSRRQGGETQYF

V gene: TRBV6-5
J gene: TRBJ1-2
CDR3 protein: CASSDRGDGYTF

V gene: TRBV12-3/TRBV12-4
J gene: TRBJ2-2
CDR3 protein: CASRRYQGGTGELFF

V gene: TRBV9
J gene: TRBJ1-2
CDR3 protein: CASSVVAVPNYGYTF

V gene: TRBV3-1
J gene: TRBJ2-7
CDR3 protein: CASSQGYRSHEQYF

V gene: TRBV3-1
J gene: TRBJ2-5
CDR3 protein: CASSQDTGGETQYF

V gene: TRBV30
J gene: TRBJ1-6
CDR3 protein: CAWSNLDSPLHF

V gene: TRBV7-9
J gene: TRBJ2-2
CDR3 protein: CASSPPSGRGITGELFF

V gene: TRBV5-1
J gene: TRBJ1-1
CDR3 protein: CASSLGQDLTEAFF

V gene: TRBV7-2
J gene: TRBJ1-4
CDR3 protein: CASSFRGGWEKLFF

V gene: TRBV7-3
J gene: TRBJ1-1
CDR3 protein: CASSLNGQGGTEAFF

V gene: TRBV19
J gene: TRBJ1-2
CDR3 protein: CATHKQGPNYGYTF

V gene: TRBV12-3/TRBV12-4
J gene: TRBJ2-6
CDR3 protein: CASRLRRGSGANVLTF

V gene: TRBV2
J gene: TRBJ1-5
CDR3 protein: CASSPRRFGIKRDSNQPQHF

V gene: TRBV24-1
J gene: TRBJ2-7
CDR3 protein: CATSARGYEQYF

V gene: TRBV2
J gene: TRBJ1-1
CDR3 protein: CASRPDTHTEAFF

V gene: TRBV10-3
J gene: TRBJ1-6
CDR3 protein: CASSEEDYSPLHF

V gene: TRBV10-3
J gene: TRBJ1-5
CDR3 protein: CAISDSDRFNQPQHF

V gene: TRBV5-1
J gene: TRBJ2-2
CDR3 protein: CASSRQTELFF

V gene: TRBV19
J gene: TRBJ1-2
CDR3 protein: CASKAPTGGDYGYTF

V gene: TRBV7-8
J gene: TRBJ2-5
CDR3 protein: CASNQIRETQYF

V gene: TRBV2
J gene: TRBJ1-4
CDR3 protein: CASSGTGSTNEKLFF

V gene: TRBV10-3
J gene: TRBJ1-2
CDR3 protein: CALSSAGYTF

V gene: TRBV5-6
J gene: TRBJ1-2
CDR3 protein: CASSFGVLFRDYGYTF

V gene: TRBV6-1
J gene: TRBJ2-5
CDR3 protein: CASTLTGANQPQYF

V gene: TRBV7-9
J gene: TRBJ2-5
CDR3 protein: CASSFRRLAGGETQYF

V gene: TRBV19
J gene: TRBJ1-4
CDR3 protein: CASSRTGFEKLFF

V gene: TRBV7-9
J gene: TRBJ2-5
CDR3 protein: CASSLSVAQETQYF

V gene: TRBV28
J gene: TRBJ1-5
CDR3 protein: CASRGSSNQPQHF

V gene: TRBV2
J gene: TRBJ1-5
CDR3 protein: CASSEGRGFYSNQPQHF

V gene: TRBV29-1
J gene: TRBJ1-1
CDR3 protein: CSVGNTEAFF

V gene: TRBV7-2
J gene: TRBJ2-7
CDR3 protein: CASRRGLGQGNEQYF

V gene: TRBV7-2
J gene: TRBJ2-5
CDR3 protein: CASSLRGSGTEAQYF

V gene: TRBV6-1
J gene: TRBJ2-3
CDR3 protein: CAIQTMGEDTQYF

V gene: TRBV5-8
J gene: TRBJ2-5
CDR3 protein: CASSVDPERGETQYF

V gene: TRBV12-3/TRBV12-4
J gene: TRBJ2-3
CDR3 protein: CAGSFLGLADTQYF

V gene: TRBV25-1
J gene: TRBJ1-1
CDR3 protein: CASSPATGVKAFF

V gene: TRBV7-2
J gene: TRBJ2-7
CDR3 protein: CASSARTSGSGEQYF